This record concerns one TCR beta chain sequence. The data originate from a study of blood T cell repertoires in COVID-19. Study as a whole: Sample material is recorded as cDNA or gDNA derived from T cells, B-cell-depleted T cells, or PBMCs.

The repertoire was sequenced with immunoSEQ multiplex PCR; TCRdb's copy has only in-frame clones and lacks some. Here the sample spans approximately 360,000 clones, 80% to 85% being singletons. The CDR3 spans 13 residues. The ends were cut back, 7 bases at V and 0 bases at J, with 7 bases in the middle. This receptor was taken from a woman in her fifties or sixties who had recovered from COVID-19. The chain recombines TRBV12-3 or TRBV12-4 with TRBJ1-3; no clear D gene. Sequenced sample: PBMCs or T cells enriched from blood (not recorded which). CDR3 sequence (DNA): TGTGCCAGCACCTTACACTCTGGAAACACCATATATTTT. This translates into CASTLHSGNTIYF.